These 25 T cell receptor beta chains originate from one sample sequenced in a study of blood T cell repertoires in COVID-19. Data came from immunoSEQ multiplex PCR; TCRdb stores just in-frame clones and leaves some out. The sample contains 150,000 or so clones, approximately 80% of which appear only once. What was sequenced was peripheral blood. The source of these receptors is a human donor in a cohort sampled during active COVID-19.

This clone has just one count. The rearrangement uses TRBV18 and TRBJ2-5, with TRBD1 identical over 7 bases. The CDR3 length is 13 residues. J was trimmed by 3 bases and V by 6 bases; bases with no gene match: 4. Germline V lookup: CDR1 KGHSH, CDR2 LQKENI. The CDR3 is CASSRTGEETQYF. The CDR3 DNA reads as TGTGCCAGCTCCCGGACAGGCGAAGAGACCCAGTACTTC.

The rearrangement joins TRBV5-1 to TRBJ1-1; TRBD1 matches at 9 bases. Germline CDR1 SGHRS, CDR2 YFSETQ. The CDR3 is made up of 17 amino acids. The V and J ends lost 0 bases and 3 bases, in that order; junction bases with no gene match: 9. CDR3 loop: CASSLAVRTGDDTEAFF. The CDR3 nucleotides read TGCGCCAGCAGCTTGGCTGTAAGGACAGGGGACGACACTGAAGCTTTCTTT.

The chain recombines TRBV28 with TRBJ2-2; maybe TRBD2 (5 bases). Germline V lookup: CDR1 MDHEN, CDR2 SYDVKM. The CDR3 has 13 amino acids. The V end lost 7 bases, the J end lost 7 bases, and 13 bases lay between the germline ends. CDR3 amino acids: CASKFPGVGELFF. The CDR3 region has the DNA TGTGCCAGCAAGTTCCCCGGGGTCGGGGAGCTGTTTTTT.

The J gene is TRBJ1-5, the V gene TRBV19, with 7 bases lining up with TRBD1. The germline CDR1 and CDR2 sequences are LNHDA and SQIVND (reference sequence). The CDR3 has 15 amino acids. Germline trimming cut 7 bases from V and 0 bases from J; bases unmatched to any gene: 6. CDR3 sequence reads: CASKTGLYSNQPQHF. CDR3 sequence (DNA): TGTGCCAGTAAGACAGGGCTGTATAGCAATCAGCCCCAGCATTTT.

In nucleotides, the CDR3 is TGTGCCAGCAGCCAAGCGTCAGGGTTCAGGGCCAAAAACATTCAGTACTTC. Translating it yields CASSQASGFRAKNIQYF. The J gene is TRBJ2-4, the V gene TRBV14; the D gene is possibly TRBD1 (5 bases). CDR1 and CDR2 from the germline V gene are SGHDN and FVKESK. V gave up 1 base and J gave up 1 base, with 14 bases separating them. CDR3 size: 17 residues.

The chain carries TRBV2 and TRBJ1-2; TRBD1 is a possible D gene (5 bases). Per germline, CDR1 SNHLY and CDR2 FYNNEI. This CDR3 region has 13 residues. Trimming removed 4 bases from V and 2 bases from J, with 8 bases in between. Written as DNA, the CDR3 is TGTGCCAGCAGTGCCGACAGCAACTATGGCTACACCTTC. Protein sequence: CASSADSNYGYTF.

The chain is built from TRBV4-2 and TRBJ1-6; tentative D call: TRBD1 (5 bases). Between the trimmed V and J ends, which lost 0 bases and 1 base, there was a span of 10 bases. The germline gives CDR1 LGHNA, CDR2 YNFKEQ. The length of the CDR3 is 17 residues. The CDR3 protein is CASSQEARVSYNSPLHF. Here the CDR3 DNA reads TGTGCCAGCAGCCAAGAAGCCAGGGTTTCCTATAATTCACCCCTCCACTTT.

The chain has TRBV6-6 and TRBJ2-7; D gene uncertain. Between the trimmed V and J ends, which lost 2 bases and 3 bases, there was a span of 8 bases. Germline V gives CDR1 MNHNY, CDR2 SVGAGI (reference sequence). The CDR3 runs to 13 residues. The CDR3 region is CASSYQRYYEQYF. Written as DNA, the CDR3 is TGTGCCAGCAGTTACCAGCGCTACTACGAGCAGTACTTC.

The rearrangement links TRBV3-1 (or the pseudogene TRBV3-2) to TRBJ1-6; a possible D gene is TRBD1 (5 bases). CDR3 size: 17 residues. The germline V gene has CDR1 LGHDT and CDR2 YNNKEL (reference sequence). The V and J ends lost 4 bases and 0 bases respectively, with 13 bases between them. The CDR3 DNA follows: TGTGCCAGCAGCCGGGGGGGAGGGAGCTCCTATAATTCACCCCTCCACTTT. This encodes CASSRGGGSSYNSPLHF.

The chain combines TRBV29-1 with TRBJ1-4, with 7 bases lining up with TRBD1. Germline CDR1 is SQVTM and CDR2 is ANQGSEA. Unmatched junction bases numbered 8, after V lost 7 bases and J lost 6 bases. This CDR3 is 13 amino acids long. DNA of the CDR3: TGCAGCGGTATGAAGGGGGCTGATGAAAAACTGTTTTTT. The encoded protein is CSGMKGADEKLFF.

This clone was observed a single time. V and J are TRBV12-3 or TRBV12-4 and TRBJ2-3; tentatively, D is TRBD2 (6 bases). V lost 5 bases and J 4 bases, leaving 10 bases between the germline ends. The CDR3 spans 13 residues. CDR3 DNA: TGTGCCAGCAGTCCGGGACTGGCAGATACGCAGTATTTT. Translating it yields CASSPGLADTQYF.

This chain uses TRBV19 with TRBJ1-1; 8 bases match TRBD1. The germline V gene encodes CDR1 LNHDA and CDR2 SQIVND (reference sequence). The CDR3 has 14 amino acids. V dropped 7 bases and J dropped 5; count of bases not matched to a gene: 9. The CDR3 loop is CASTLSRGRTEAFF. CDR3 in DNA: TGTGCCAGTACCCTGAGCAGGGGGCGAACTGAAGCTTTCTTT.

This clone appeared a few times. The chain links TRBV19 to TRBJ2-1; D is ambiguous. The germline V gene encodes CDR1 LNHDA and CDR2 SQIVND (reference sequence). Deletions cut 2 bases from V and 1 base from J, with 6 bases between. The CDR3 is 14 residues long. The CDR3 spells CASSISASYNEQFF. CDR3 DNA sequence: TGTGCCAGTAGTATAAGCGCGTCCTACAATGAGCAGTTCTTC. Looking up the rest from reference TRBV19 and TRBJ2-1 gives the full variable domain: DGGITQSPKYLFRKEGQNVTLSCEQNLNHDAMYWYRQDPGQGLRLIYYSQIVNDFQKGDIAEGYSVSREKKESFPLTVTSAQKNPTAFYLCASSISASYNEQFFGPGTRLTVL.

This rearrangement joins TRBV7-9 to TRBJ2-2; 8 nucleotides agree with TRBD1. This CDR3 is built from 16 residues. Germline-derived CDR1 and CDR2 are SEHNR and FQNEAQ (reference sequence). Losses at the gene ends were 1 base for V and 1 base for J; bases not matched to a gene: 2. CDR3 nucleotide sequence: TGTGCCAGCAGCTTAGGGGACAGGCTGAACACCGGGGAGCTGTTTTTT. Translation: CASSLGDRLNTGELFF.

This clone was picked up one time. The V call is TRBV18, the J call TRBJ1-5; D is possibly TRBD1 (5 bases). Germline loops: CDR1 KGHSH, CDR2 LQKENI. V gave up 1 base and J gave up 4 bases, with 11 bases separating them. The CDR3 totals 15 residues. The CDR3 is CASSPLRAGNQPQHF. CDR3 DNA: TGTGCCAGCTCACCACTCCGGGCAGGGAATCAGCCCCAGCATTTT. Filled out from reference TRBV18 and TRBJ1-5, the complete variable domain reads NAGVMQNPRHLVRRRGQEARLRCSPMKGHSHVYWYRQLPEEGLKFMVYLQKENIIDESGMPKERFSAEFPKEGPSILRIQQVVRGDSAAYFCASSPLRAGNQPQHFGDGTRLSIL.

The CDR3 sequence is CASSLKAGGTYEQYF. CDR3 coding DNA: TGTGCCAGCAGTTTAAAGGCAGGGGGAACCTACGAGCAGTACTTC. The gene calls are TRBV27 and TRBJ2-7, with 7 bases lining up with TRBD1. CDR3 size: 15 residues. The trim removed 2 bases at V and 2 bases at J, leaving 6 bases unmatched. Germline V CDR1 and CDR2: MNHEY, SMNVEV (reference sequence).

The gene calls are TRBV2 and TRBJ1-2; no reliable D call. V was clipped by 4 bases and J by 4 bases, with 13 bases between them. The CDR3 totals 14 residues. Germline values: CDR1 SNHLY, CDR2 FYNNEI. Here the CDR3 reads CASSGEALGYGYTF. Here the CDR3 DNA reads TGTGCCAGCAGTGGAGAGGCGTTGGGCTATGGCTACACCTTC.

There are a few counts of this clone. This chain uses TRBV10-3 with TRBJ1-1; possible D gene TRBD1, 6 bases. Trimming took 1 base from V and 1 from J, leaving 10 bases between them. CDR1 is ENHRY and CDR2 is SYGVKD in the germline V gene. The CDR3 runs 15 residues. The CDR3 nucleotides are TGTGCCATCAGTGAGTACGGGGGGCCGAACACTGAAGCTTTCTTT. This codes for CAISEYGGPNTEAFF.

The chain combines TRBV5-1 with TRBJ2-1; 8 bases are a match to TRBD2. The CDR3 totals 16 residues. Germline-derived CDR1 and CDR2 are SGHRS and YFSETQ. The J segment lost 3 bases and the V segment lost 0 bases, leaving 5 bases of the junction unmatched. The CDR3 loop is CASSLGTSGFYNEQFF. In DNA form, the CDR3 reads TGCGCCAGCAGCTTGGGAACTAGCGGTTTCTACAATGAGCAGTTCTTC.

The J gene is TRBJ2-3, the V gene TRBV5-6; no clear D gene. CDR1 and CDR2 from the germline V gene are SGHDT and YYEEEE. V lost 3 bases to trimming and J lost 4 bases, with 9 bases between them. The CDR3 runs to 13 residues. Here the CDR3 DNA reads TGTGCCAGCAGCTCCTCAGGCGCAGATACGCAGTATTTT. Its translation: CASSSSGADTQYF.

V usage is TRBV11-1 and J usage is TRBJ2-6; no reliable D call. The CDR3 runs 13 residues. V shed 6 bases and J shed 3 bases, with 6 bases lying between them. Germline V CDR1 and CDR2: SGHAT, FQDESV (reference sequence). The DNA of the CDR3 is TGTGCCAGCAGTTTTCGTGGGGCCAACGTCCTGACTTTC. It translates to CASSFRGANVLTF.

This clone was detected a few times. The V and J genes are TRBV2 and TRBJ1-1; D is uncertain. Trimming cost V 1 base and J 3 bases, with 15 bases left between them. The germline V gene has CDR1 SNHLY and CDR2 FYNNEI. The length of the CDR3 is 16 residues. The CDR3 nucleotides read TGTGCCAGCAGTGAAGGACCCGGACTCGTCGACACTGAAGCTTTCTTT. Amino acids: CASSEGPGLVDTEAFF.

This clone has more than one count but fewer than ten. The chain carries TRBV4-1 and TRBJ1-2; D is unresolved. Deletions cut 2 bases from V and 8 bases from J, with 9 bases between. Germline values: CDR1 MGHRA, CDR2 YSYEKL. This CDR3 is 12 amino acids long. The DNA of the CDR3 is TGCGCCAGCAGCCAATCCGCGGGGGGCTACACCTTC. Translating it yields CASSQSAGGYTF.

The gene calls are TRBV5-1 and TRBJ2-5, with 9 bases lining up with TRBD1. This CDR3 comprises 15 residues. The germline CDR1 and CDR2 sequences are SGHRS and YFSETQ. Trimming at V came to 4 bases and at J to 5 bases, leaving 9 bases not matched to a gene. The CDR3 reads CASSPGDRVGETQYF. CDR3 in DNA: TGCGCCAGCAGCCCCGGGGACAGGGTAGGGGAGACCCAGTACTTC.

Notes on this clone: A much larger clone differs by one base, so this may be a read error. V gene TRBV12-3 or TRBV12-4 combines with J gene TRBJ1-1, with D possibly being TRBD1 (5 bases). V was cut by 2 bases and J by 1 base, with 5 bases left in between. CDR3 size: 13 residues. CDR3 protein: CASSLTGNTEAFF. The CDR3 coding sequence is TGTGCCAGCAGTTTAACAGGGAACACTGAAGCTTTCTTT.